This T cell receptor (beta chain) was profiled in a study of blood T cell repertoires in COVID-19. The overall study: Sources were T cells, B-cell-depleted T cells, or PBMCs; the material itself was cDNA or gDNA.

Looked up from germline, CDR1 is LGHDT and CDR2 is YNNKEL (reference sequence). Trimming removed 1 base from V and 4 bases from J; junction bases left unmatched: 6. The CDR3 sequence is 16 residues long. This clone was seen a single time. Measured with immunoSEQ multiplex PCR; TCRdb has only the in-frame clones, and not every one. The table includes around 360,000 clones, approximately 87% detected once. The chain joins TRBV3-1 (or the pseudogene TRBV3-2) to TRBJ2-3, with TRBD1 matching 9 bases. The clonotype originates from a man between 40 and 49 years old in a cohort exposed to, infected with or recovered from COVID-19 (not recorded which). Material for sequencing was PBMCs or T cells enriched from blood (not recorded which). CDR3 bases: TGTGCCAGCAGCCAAGGGGACAGGGAGTGGGCAGATACGCAGTATTTT. Residues: CASSQGDREWADTQYF.